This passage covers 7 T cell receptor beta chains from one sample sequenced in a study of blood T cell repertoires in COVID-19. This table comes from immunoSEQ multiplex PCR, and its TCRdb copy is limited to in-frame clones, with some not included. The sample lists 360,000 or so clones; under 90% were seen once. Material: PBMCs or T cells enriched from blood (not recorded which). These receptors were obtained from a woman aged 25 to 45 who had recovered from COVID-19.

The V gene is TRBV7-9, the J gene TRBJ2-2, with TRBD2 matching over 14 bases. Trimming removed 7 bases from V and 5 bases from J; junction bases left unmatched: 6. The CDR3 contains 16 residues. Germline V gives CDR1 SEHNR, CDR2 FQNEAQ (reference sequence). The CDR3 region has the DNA TGTGCCAGCACCGGGACTAGCGGGAGAAGAACCGGGGAGCTGTTTTTT. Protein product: CASTGTSGRRTGELFF.

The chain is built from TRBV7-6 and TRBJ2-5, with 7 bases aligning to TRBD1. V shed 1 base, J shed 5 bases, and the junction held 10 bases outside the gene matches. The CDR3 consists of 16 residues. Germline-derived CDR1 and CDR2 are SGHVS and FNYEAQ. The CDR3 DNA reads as TGTGCCAGCAGCTTAGATTTAGGGGGCTCCGGGGAGACCCAGTACTTC. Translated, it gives CASSLDLGGSGETQYF.

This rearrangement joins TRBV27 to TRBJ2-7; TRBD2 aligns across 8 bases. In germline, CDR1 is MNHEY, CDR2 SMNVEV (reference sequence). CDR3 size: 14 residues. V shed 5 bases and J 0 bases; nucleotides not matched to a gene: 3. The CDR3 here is CASSPGRVSYEQYF. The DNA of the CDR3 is TGTGCCAGCAGTCCCGGGAGGGTCTCCTACGAGCAGTACTTC.

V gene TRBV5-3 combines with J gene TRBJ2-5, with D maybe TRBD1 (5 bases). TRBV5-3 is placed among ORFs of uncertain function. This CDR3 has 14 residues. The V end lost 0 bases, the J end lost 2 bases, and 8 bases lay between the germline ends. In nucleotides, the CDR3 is TGTGCCAGAAGCTTGGAAAGGGGACAAGAGACCCAGTACTTC. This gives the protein CARSLERGQETQYF.

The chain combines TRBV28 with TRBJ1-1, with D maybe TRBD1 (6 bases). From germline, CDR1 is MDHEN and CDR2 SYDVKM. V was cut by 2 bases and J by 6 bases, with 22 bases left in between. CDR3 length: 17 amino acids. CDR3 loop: CASSLRPGAGADAEAFF. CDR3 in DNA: TGTGCCAGCAGTTTAAGGCCCGGGGCGGGGGCTGACGCTGAAGCTTTCTTT.

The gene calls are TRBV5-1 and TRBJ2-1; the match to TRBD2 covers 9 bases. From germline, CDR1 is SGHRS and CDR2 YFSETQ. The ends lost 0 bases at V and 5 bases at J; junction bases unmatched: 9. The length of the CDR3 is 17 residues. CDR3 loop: CASSLEPSGTSHNEQFF. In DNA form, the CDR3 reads TGCGCCAGCAGCTTGGAGCCTAGCGGGACCTCACACAATGAGCAGTTCTTC.

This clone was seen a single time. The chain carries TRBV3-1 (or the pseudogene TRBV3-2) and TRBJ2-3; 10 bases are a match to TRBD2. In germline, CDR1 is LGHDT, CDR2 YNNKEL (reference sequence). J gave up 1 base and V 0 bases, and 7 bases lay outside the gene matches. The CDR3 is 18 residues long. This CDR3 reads CASSQESLAGVGTDTQYF. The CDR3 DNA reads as TGTGCCAGCAGCCAAGAGAGTCTAGCGGGGGTTGGCACAGATACGCAGTATTTT.